This T cell receptor beta chain was captured in a study of blood T cell repertoires in COVID-19. In the study overall: Both acute and convalescent COVID-19 samples were obtained from the United States, Italy and Spain. The analysed material was cDNA or gDNA that came from T cells, B-cell-depleted T cells, or PBMCs.

Per the original data handling: Amplification of reference gene primers provided the estimated nucleated cell counts. Assay: immunoSEQ multiplex PCR; the TCRdb copy retains only in-frame clones and omits some. V and J calls plus clone size are reproduced from that table; the DNA served to infer D and trimming. The top ten clones hold roughly a tenth of a sample with hundreds of thousands of clones, approximately 88% of them seen once. Germline CDR1 reads KGHDR; CDR2 reads SFDVKD. Trimming shortened V by 4 bases and J by 8 bases, and 13 bases separated the two germline ends. This CDR3 region has 13 residues.

This TCR came from a woman aged 65 to 85 with COVID-19, enrolled during active disease. Sequenced sample: peripheral blood. This chain links TRBV24-1 with TRBJ1-2; D is uncertain. The CDR3 DNA sequence: TGTGCCACCAGTGACCCTACGATTTCGGGCTACACCTTC. Translating gives CATSDPTISGYTF.